A selection of T cell receptor beta chains follows, all from one sample in a study of somatic mutations in cytotoxic T cells in rheumatoid arthritis. This table comes from immunoSEQ multiplex PCR, and its TCRdb copy is limited to in-frame clones, with some not included. The data contain 9,500 to 11,000 clones, approximately 84% of them seen just once; the ten biggest clones take up 8.5% to 10%. Sequencing was performed on CD8+ T cells sorted from blood. Receptor source: a woman aged 60 to 75 with rheumatoid arthritis. The CDR3 runs from the conserved cysteine through the conserved F or W. A D gene is named only where the DNA matches it firmly. Size tells how often a clone was seen (once, few, many) or the class of an expanded clone, and some rows leave it out.

D gene,V gene,J gene,clone size,CDR3 DNA,CDR3 protein
NA,TRBV5-5,TRBJ1-2,NA,TGTGCCAGCAGCTCATTGTCCCCCTATGGCTACACCTTC,CASSSLSPYGYTF
NA,TRBV6-5,TRBJ2-7,NA,TGTGCCAGCATGAGAGGGGACACCACCTACGAGCAGTACTTC,CASMRGDTTYEQYF
NA,TRBV6-1,TRBJ2-7,NA,TGTGCCGGGAAAAGCGGAGCCTACGAGCAGTACTTC,CAGKSGAYEQYF
TRBD2,TRBV27,TRBJ2-7,NA,TGTGCCAGCAGTTCCCCGGGACTAGCGGCAGGTCGGGAGCAGTACTTC,CASSSPGLAAGREQYF
NA,TRBV10-1,TRBJ1-1,few,TGCGCCAGCAGTGACGGGGGGCGGAACACTGAAGCTTTCTTT,CASSDGGRNTEAFF
NA,TRBV7-9,TRBJ2-2,NA,TGTGCCCCCAGGTCACTTAACACCGGGGAGCTGTTTTTT,CAPRSLNTGELFF
TRBD2,TRBV7-9,TRBJ2-7,NA,TGTGCCAGCAGCTTCGAGACTAGCGGGTTTAGCTCCTACGAGCAGTACTTC,CASSFETSGFSSYEQYF
TRBD1,TRBV30,TRBJ1-5,NA,TGTGCCTGGAGTCCCGGGACAGCCGCAGGGCAGCCCCAGCATTTT,CAWSPGTAAGQPQHF
NA,TRBV19,TRBJ2-5,NA,TGTGCCAGTAGTATAGGGGCAGGTGGTGGGGCCCTGGAAGAGACCCAGTACTTC,CASSIGAGGGALEETQYF
NA,TRBV6-5,TRBJ2-1,NA,TGTGCCAGCAGTTACACCGAGGACAATGAGCAGTTCTTC,CASSYTEDNEQFF
NA,TRBV6-5,TRBJ2-1,NA,TGTGCCAGCAGTCGACTAGGACTATCTCGAGATGAGCAGTTCTTC,CASSRLGLSRDEQFF
TRBD2,TRBV13,TRBJ2-7,NA,TGTGCCAGCAGCTTAGCGGGAGGGATAAGCTACGAGCAGTACTTC,CASSLAGGISYEQYF
NA,TRBV9,TRBJ2-7,NA,TGTGCCAGCAGCCCTGACTGGCGGGACGGCCTCGAGCAGTACTTC,CASSPDWRDGLEQYF
NA,TRBV27,TRBJ1-1,NA,TGTGCCAGCAGTTTAGGTCGCGGCACTGAAGCTTTCTTT,CASSLGRGTEAFF
NA,TRBV27,TRBJ1-6,NA,TGTGCCAGCAGTTTAGGGCGCCCGTGGTCACCCCTCCACTTT,CASSLGRPWSPLHF
NA,TRBV6-5,TRBJ2-3,few,TGTGCCAGCGGGGCCAGTCATACAGATACGCAGTATTTT,CASGASHTDTQYF
TRBD2,TRBV28,TRBJ2-1,NA,TGTGCCAGCAGTTTTGTCCGACTAGCGGGAGAGGATGAGCAGTTCTTC,CASSFVRLAGEDEQFF
TRBD2,TRBV15,TRBJ2-3,few,TGTGCCACCAGCCCTCCGGGGGGTACTACGCAGTATTTT,CATSPPGGTTQYF